This T cell receptor (beta chain) was sequenced for a study of blood T cell repertoires in COVID-19. TCRdb's table, derived via immunoSEQ multiplex PCR, lists solely in-frame clones and lacks some. Found here are about 180,000 clones, 88% of them singletons; the top ten hold approximately 9%. The CDR3 is made up of 19 amino acids. Germline-derived CDR1 and CDR2 are ENHRY and SYGVKD. V shed 9 bases, J shed 0 bases, and the junction held 21 bases outside the gene matches. This clonotype was obtained from a woman aged 18-29 years who had recovered from COVID-19. The V call is TRBV10-3, the J call TRBJ2-3; the match to TRBD1 covers 7 bases. The sample taken for sequencing was PBMCs or T cells enriched from blood (not recorded which). The CDR3: CAIRTGQVKSGYSTDTQYF. The DNA of the CDR3 is TGTGCCATTAGAACCGGACAGGTCAAGAGTGGATATAGCACAGATACGCAGTATTTT.